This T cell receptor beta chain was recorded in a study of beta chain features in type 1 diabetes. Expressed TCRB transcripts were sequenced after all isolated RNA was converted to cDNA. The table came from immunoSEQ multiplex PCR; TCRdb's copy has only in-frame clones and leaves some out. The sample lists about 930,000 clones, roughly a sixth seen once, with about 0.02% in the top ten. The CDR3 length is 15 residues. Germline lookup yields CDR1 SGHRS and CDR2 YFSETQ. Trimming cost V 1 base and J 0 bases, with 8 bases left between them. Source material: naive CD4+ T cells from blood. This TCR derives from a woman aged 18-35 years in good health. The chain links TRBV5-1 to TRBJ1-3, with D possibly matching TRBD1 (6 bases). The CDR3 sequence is CASSLTTGSGNTIYF. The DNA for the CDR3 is TGCGCCAGCAGCTTGACGACAGGCTCTGGAAACACCATATATTTT.